The present T cell receptor beta chain was sequenced within a study of read filtering for tumor transcriptome and immune sequencing. Turning to the study itself: By R-ISS, stages I, II and III held around 8, 15 and 7 patients. Findings of the study overall: Correlation between methods rose after single-read clonotypes were removed.

The library was built from about 400 ng RNA with molecular barcoded adaptors for alpha/delta and beta/gamma chains. TCRdb reprocessed the reads via MiXCR and lists one record per CDR3 protein. The table includes around 29,000 distinct CDR3 sequences, approximately 14% detected once. The CDR3 length is 11 residues. The ends were cut back, 0 bases at V and 5 bases at J, with 4 bases in the middle. Per the germline V gene, CDR1 is SQVTM and CDR2 is ANQGSEA. This clonotype appeared a few times. Its cognate antigen is unknown. This TCR was sampled from a donor aged 40 or older with multiple myeloma. The chain joins TRBV29-1 to TRBJ2-5; D remains unclear. Sequencing was done on a sample of a population of CD138-negative cells sorted from bone marrow. The CDR3 sequence: CSVEDYETQYF. As DNA, the CDR3 is TGCAGCGTTGAAGATTACGAGACCCAGTACTTC.